This T cell receptor (beta chain) was documented in a study of T cells in Graves' hyperthyroidism and ophthalmopathy. The study, taken as a whole, reports: Most thyroid-expanded clonotypes above 0.001 were also found in blood.

Comments on this clonotype: Its specificity is unknown. A much larger clonotype is one base distant, so this may be a read error.

Germline values: CDR1 SGHTA, CDR2 FQGNSA. The CDR3 consists of 16 residues. Amplification yielded TCR beta CDR3 regions, with RNA transcripts as the source. In the first-round RT-PCR of the TCR CDR3, the HTBI primer set was used. MiXCR, run by TCRdb on the multiplex PCR reads, gives a single entry per CDR3 protein. This sample carries around 690,000 distinct CDR3 sequences, 15% to 20% of them seen once, and the ten largest clones take around 15%. Criteria for exclusion of patients were uncontrolled infection, other autoimmune disease, pregnancy or lactation. Fresh peripheral blood, 9.5 to 10 ml of it, supplied the PBMCs.

The sequence derives from a middle-aged man with Graves' hyperthyroidism. This rearrangement joins TRBV7-2 to TRBJ1-3; D uncertain. Sequencing input: blood. The CDR3 is CASSFGRLRSENTIYF. CDR3 DNA: TGTGCCAGCAGCTTTGGGAGACTGCGCTCTGAAAACACCATATATTTT. Looking up the rest from reference TRBV7-2 and TRBJ1-3 gives the full variable domain: GAGVSQSPSNKVTEKGKDVELRCDPISGHTALYWYRQSLGQGLEFLIYFQGNSAPDKSGLPSDRFSAERTGGSVSTLTIQRTQQEDSAVYLCASSFGRLRSENTIYFGEGSWLTVV.